These 4 T cell receptor beta chains were sequenced from one sample in a study of shared clonotypes between healthy human individuals. Assay used: immunoSEQ multiplex PCR; TCRdb lists only in-frame clones, some missing. The sample consists of hundreds of thousands of clones, around 78% of them appearing once. The sample comprised PBMCs. The receptors shown here come from a woman between 40 and 50 years old in good health. Some clones in this sample may be carry-over from other donors' samples.

A note on this clone: The junction departs from the called germline gene at one end, perhaps through a read error. The chain recombines TRBV7-9 with TRBJ2-7; TRBD1 matches at 8 bases. In germline, CDR1 is SEHNR, CDR2 FQNEAQ (reference sequence). The CDR3 has 12 residues. The CDR3 DNA reads as TGTGCCAGCAGCTTGGGACAGGACAAGACTAGCTTC. The encoded protein is CASSLGQDKTSF.

V and J are TRBV7-8 and TRBJ2-7, with unresolved D. The CDR3 extends over 16 amino acids. V was pared by 2 bases and J by 3 bases, with 17 bases between. Germline V gene sequence: CDR1 SGHVS, CDR2 FQNEAQ. CDR3 DNA sequence: TGTGCCAGCAGCTTATTCGCCGGAGTTAAGAACTACGAGCAGTACTTC. Its protein product is CASSLFAGVKNYEQYF.

This clone was seen just once. This sequence joins TRBV19 and TRBJ1-2, with a possible D match to TRBD1 (5 bases). Trimming cost V 7 bases and J 3 bases, with 18 bases left between them. The germline CDR1 and CDR2 sequences are LNHDA and SQIVND (reference sequence). The CDR3 loop spans 15 amino acids. The CDR3 region has the DNA TGTGCCAGTACTGTCTCCCCAGGGACCTACTATGGCTACACCTTC. This codes for CASTVSPGTYYGYTF.

This clone was recorded a few times. This chain joins TRBV4-1 and TRBJ1-1; D is ambiguous. CDR1 is MGHRA, CDR2 YSYEKL, per germline. The CDR3 length is 14 residues. V shed 4 bases and J shed 1 base, with 10 bases lying between them. The CDR3 sequence: CASSRSGRNTEAFF. The CDR3 DNA follows: TGCGCCAGCAGCCGTAGTGGCCGGAACACTGAAGCTTTCTTT.